Shown below are 20 T cell receptor beta chains from a single sample sequenced in a study of vaccination and CD4 T cells after COVID-19. Time point meaning: late sampling 161 to 241 days after vaccination in a few convalescent patients. Treatment meaning: approximately 9-day PBMC culture with coronavirus spike peptide pools or control peptides (ViraFEST assay). Cultured CD4+ T-cell DNA underwent Oncomine TCR Beta short-read sequencing. Each CDR3 protein gets one entry after TCRdb re-called the PCR reads with MiXCR. The sample holds around 16,000 distinct CDR3 sequences, roughly 57% seen once. Their cognate antigens are unknown. This material consisted of CD4+ T cells from blood, cultured in vitro, taken about 7 months after SARS-CoV-2 vaccination. These TCRs come from a human donor who had recovered from COVID-19.

In its sample, this clonotype was seen a few times. This chain joins TRBV6-1 and TRBJ2-5; D uncertain. Germline V gene data show CDR1 as MNHNS and CDR2 as SASEGT. V was clipped by 10 bases and J by 3 bases, with 9 bases between them. The CDR3 length is 11 residues. This chain's CDR3 is CATTQEETQYF. The CDR3, as DNA: TGTGCCACCACACAAGAAGAGACCCAGTACTTC.

A few counts support this clonotype. The chain recombines TRBV4-3 with TRBJ1-2; possibly TRBD1 for D (5 bases). Germline V CDR1 and CDR2: LGHNA, YSLEER. The CDR3 is 14 residues long. The V and J ends lost 4 bases and 2 bases respectively, with 11 bases between them. CDR3 sequence: CASSLVGGNYGYTF. The CDR3 DNA reads TGCGCCAGCAGCCTTGTGGGGGGGAACTATGGCTACACCTTC.

There are a few counts of this clonotype. The chain is built from TRBV6-1 and TRBJ1-1, with D unclear. The CDR3 is 16 amino acids. The germline V and J ends were trimmed by 2 bases and 1 base, with 14 bases remaining between them. In germline, CDR1 is MNHNS, CDR2 SASEGT. The CDR3 DNA sequence: TGTGCCAGCAGTGAACAAGGCAGGACGGGGAACACTGAAGCTTTCTTT. This encodes CASSEQGRTGNTEAFF.

The chain employs TRBV7-3 and TRBJ2-7; a weak D match, TRBD1 (6 bases). The V end lost 0 bases, the J end lost 5 bases, and 11 bases lay between the germline ends. This CDR3 has 14 amino acids. Germline V gene sequence: CDR1 SGHTA, CDR2 FQGTGA. CDR3 bases: TGTGCCAGCAGCTTAACCGGGACATACCACGAGCAGTACTTC. It is translated as CASSLTGTYHEQYF. Based on the CDR3 plus reference TRBV7-3 and TRBJ2-7, the full variable domain is GAGVSQTPSNKVTEKGKYVELRCDPISGHTALYWYRQSLGQGPEFLIYFQGTGAADDSGLPNDRFFAVRPEGSVSTLKIQRTERGDSAVYLCASSLTGTYHEQYFGPGTRLTVT.

This sequence joins TRBV7-9 and TRBJ2-1, with TRBD1 identical over 11 bases. CDR3 length: 14 amino acids. CDR1 and CDR2 from the germline V gene are SEHNR and FQNEAQ (reference sequence). The ends lost 10 bases at V and 6 bases at J; junction bases unmatched: 8. CDR3 loop: CATQDRGRGNEQFF. The CDR3 region has the DNA TGTGCCACCCAGGACAGGGGGCGCGGCAATGAGCAGTTCTTC.

This clonotype was seen a few times. The CDR3 spells CSARRQPGEQYF. The DNA of the CDR3 is TGCAGTGCTAGGCGACAACCGGGCGAGCAGTACTTC. The chain uses TRBV20-1 and TRBJ2-7; D is undetermined. V lost 3 bases and J lost 6, with 12 bases in between. CDR1 DFQATT and CDR2 SNEGSKA come from the germline V gene (reference sequence). The CDR3 contains 12 residues.

The chain joins TRBV6-1 to TRBJ1-2; D remains unclear. V was pared by 3 bases and J by 2 bases, with 4 bases between. The CDR3 contains 12 residues. CDR1 and CDR2 (germline): MNHNS, SASEGT. The CDR3 reads CASSDRNYGYTF. CDR3 DNA: TGTGCCAGCAGTGACAGAAACTATGGCTACACCTTC.

CDR3: CATSIGQASSYEQYF. In nucleotides, the CDR3 is TGTGCCACCAGCATAGGACAGGCGAGCTCCTACGAGCAGTACTTC. This chain connects TRBV15 to TRBJ2-7; TRBD1 matches at 7 bases. This CDR3 is built from 15 residues. The trim removed 4 bases at V and 0 bases at J, leaving 6 bases unmatched. Germline CDR1 and CDR2: LNHNV and YYDKDF (reference sequence).

The chain couples TRBV20-1 to TRBJ2-5; D call uncertain. Trimming shortened V by 3 bases and J by 5 bases, and 7 bases separated the two germline ends. The germline gives CDR1 DFQATT, CDR2 SNEGSKA (reference sequence). CDR3 length equals 11 residues. This CDR3 is CSASLGETQYF. CDR3 in DNA: TGCAGTGCTAGTCTCGGGGAGACCCAGTACTTC.

This clonotype was seen only a few times. The CDR3 sequence: CASRPRGESEAFF. CDR3 in DNA: TGTGCCAGCAGGCCCCGAGGGGAGTCCGAAGCTTTCTTT. The V call is TRBV6-1, the J call TRBJ1-1, with D perhaps matching TRBD1 (5 bases). Trimming stripped 6 bases from V and 8 bases from J, with 16 bases between. Germline CDR1 is MNHNS and CDR2 is SASEGT. This CDR3 spans 13 amino acids.

The chain is built from TRBV6-5 and TRBJ1-1; D not certain. The CDR3 sequence is 13 residues long. Trimming stripped 1 base from V and 2 bases from J, with 5 bases between. Germline CDR1 and CDR2: MNHEY and SVGAGI. This CDR3 is CASSYLVNTEAFF. The CDR3 nucleotides read TGTGCCAGCAGTTACTTGGTAAACACTGAAGCTTTCTTT.

The chain recombines TRBV20-1 with TRBJ2-3; a weak D match, TRBD2 (5 bases). V lost 6 bases and J 0 bases, leaving 16 bases between the germline ends. The CDR3 is 15 residues long. CDR1 is DFQATT, CDR2 SNEGSKA, per germline (reference sequence). In nucleotides, the CDR3 is TGCAGTGCCAAACACAACCCGGGAAGCACAGATACGCAGTATTTT. It translates to CSAKHNPGSTDTQYF.

The chain employs TRBV2 and TRBJ1-5, with D tentatively TRBD1 (6 bases). Germline CDR1 and CDR2: SNHLY and FYNNEI. The CDR3 is 13 residues long. V was shortened by 7 bases and J by 3 bases, with 10 bases between the two germline ends. The CDR3 sequence: CASNRDLNQPQHF. The CDR3 region has the DNA TGTGCCAGCAACAGGGACCTCAATCAGCCCCAGCATTTT.

The V gene is TRBV6-1, the J gene TRBJ2-1; D unclear. V lost 6 bases and J lost 0, with 12 bases in between. The CDR3 spans 15 residues. Germline CDR1 and CDR2: MNHNS and SASEGT. As DNA, the CDR3 is TGTGCCAGCAGGTGGACGGAGAGCTCCTACAATGAGCAGTTCTTC. The encoded protein is CASRWTESSYNEQFF.

This clonotype was observed a handful of times. The genes are TRBV7-9 and TRBJ2-5, with 10 bases matching TRBD2. Germline V gene lookup returns CDR1 SEHNR and CDR2 FQNEAQ (reference sequence). CDR3 length equals 18 residues. With 5 bases clipped from V and 1 base from J, the junction kept 13 bases outside the gene matches. CDR3 protein: CASSPGTSADIFQETQYF. The CDR3 DNA reads TGTGCCAGCAGCCCAGGGACTAGCGCCGATATTTTCCAAGAGACCCAGTACTTC.

The chain recombines TRBV7-8 with TRBJ2-2; 11 bases match TRBD2. V shed 5 bases and J 0 bases; nucleotides not matched to a gene: 2. CDR1 is SGHVS, CDR2 FQNEAQ, per germline. This CDR3 region has 16 residues. The CDR3 DNA sequence: TGTGCCAGCAGCAAACTAGCGGGGGCGAACACCGGGGAGCTGTTTTTT. This translates into CASSKLAGANTGELFF.

In its sample, this clonotype was seen a few times. The rearrangement joins TRBV7-3 to TRBJ2-5; no clear D. The CDR3 length is 13 residues. Germline-derived CDR1 and CDR2 are SGHTA and FQGTGA. The ends were cut back, 2 bases at V and 3 bases at J, with 7 bases in the middle. The CDR3 region is CASSLAREETQYF. The DNA for the CDR3 is TGTGCCAGCAGCTTAGCGAGAGAAGAGACCCAGTACTTC.

The chain has TRBV20-1 and TRBJ2-5; possible D gene TRBD2, 5 bases. The V gene lost 1 base and the J gene lost 2 bases, with 8 bases spanning the gap. The CDR3 is made up of 13 amino acids. The V gene's germline CDR1 is DFQATT and CDR2 SNEGSKA (reference sequence). The DNA of the CDR3 is TGCAGTGCTAGAGTCCTAGCACAAGAGACCCAGTACTTC. Its protein is CSARVLAQETQYF.

The rearrangement joins TRBV20-1 to TRBJ2-1, with D maybe TRBD2 (7 bases). Germline assignment: CDR1 DFQATT and CDR2 SNEGSKA (reference sequence). V was cut by 0 bases and J by 12 bases, with 12 bases left in between. The CDR3 contains 12 residues. The CDR3 nucleotides read TGCAGTGCTAGAGATGGGGGAGGGGGGCAGTTCTTC. It yields the protein CSARDGGGGQFF.

This clonotype has just a few counts. The chain joins TRBV20-1 to TRBJ2-5; no firm D call. CDR1 and CDR2 from the germline V gene are DFQATT and SNEGSKA (reference sequence). This CDR3 region has 12 residues. V gave up 3 bases and J gave up 4 bases, with 9 bases separating them. CDR3: CSARGPPETQYF. In DNA form, the CDR3 reads TGCAGTGCTAGGGGTCCCCCAGAGACCCAGTACTTC.